This TCR beta chain was observed in a study of blood T cell repertoires in COVID-19. Study-level background: Nucleic acid was either cDNA or gDNA, and it came from T cells, B-cell-depleted T cells, or PBMCs.

Original analysis: The assay estimated nucleated cells by amplifying reference gene primers. TCRdb's table, derived via immunoSEQ multiplex PCR, lists solely in-frame clones and lacks some. The DNA was the basis for D and trimming; V, J and clone size are from that table. Here the sample spans 250,000 or so clones, approximately 86% being singletons. Trimming took 1 base from V and 0 from J, leaving 12 bases between them. CDR3 size: 16 residues. Germline-derived CDR1 and CDR2 are LGHDT and YNNKEL (reference sequence). The V call is TRBV3-1 (or the pseudogene TRBV3-2), the J call TRBJ1-2; a weak D match, TRBD1 (5 bases). The source material was peripheral blood. The sequence derives from a woman between 65 and 79 years old with active or convalescent COVID-19. CDR3 sequence reads: CASSQVRQIANYGYTF. CDR3 nucleotides: TGTGCCAGCAGCCAAGTTAGACAGATAGCTAACTATGGCTACACCTTC.